Below, 25 T cell receptor beta chains from the same sample are listed, as sequenced in a study of T cell repertoires in cytomegalovirus infection. TCRdb reprocessed the reads with MiXCR, giving one entry per CDR3 protein. The sample shows 200,000 to 300,000 distinct CDR3 sequences, 9.1% of them seen only once. Sequenced sample: PBMCs. Receptors originate from a human donor in good health (CMV status not recorded). Some clones in this sample may be carry-over from other donors' samples.

This clonotype was counted many times. J is TRBJ2-5 and V is TRBV6-2 or TRBV6-3; TRBD1 matches 7 bases. V dropped 5 bases and J dropped 4; count of bases not matched to a gene: 10. Germline lookup yields CDR1 MNHEY and CDR2 SVGEGT. The CDR3 sequence is 15 residues long. CDR3 residues: CASSENRGIRETQYF. The CDR3 DNA sequence: TGTGCCAGCAGTGAAAACAGGGGAATCCGAGAGACCCAGTACTTC.

This clonotype was detected only a few times. The rearrangement links TRBV4-1 to TRBJ1-2; 7 bases map to TRBD1. V lost 4 bases and J lost 6; bases outside the gene matches: 5. Germline lookup yields CDR1 MGHRA and CDR2 YSYEKL. CDR3 length: 13 residues. The CDR3 DNA sequence: TGCGCCAGCAGCCCTAGAGGGGGCCATGGCTACACCTTC. This encodes CASSPRGGHGYTF.

In its sample, this clonotype was seen many times. In nucleotides, the CDR3 is TGTGCCAGCAGGGGAAGTCGCACCCTTAATCAGCCCCAGCATTTT. Its translation: CASRGSRTLNQPQHF. V gene TRBV19 combines with J gene TRBJ1-5; tentative D call: TRBD1 (6 bases). Looked up from germline, CDR1 is LNHDA and CDR2 is SQIVND (reference sequence). The CDR3 is 15 residues long. V lost 9 bases to trimming and J lost 4 bases, with 19 bases between them. The whole variable domain, filled in from reference TRBV19 and TRBJ1-5, reads DGGITQSPKYLFRKEGQNVTLSCEQNLNHDAMYWYRQDPGQGLRLIYYSQIVNDFQKGDIAEGYSVSREKKESFPLTVTSAQKNPTAFYLCASRGSRTLNQPQHFGDGTRLSIL.

This chain links TRBV29-1 with TRBJ1-4, with D perhaps TRBD1 (6 bases). This CDR3 comprises 12 residues. Germline V gene lookup returns CDR1 SQVTM and CDR2 ANQGSEA. The V and J ends lost 4 bases and 5 bases respectively, with 8 bases between them. CDR3 in amino acids: CSVGQGNEKLFF. The CDR3 nucleotides read TGCAGCGTTGGCCAGGGGAATGAAAAACTGTTTTTT.

This clonotype was recorded a few times. The gene calls are TRBV15 and TRBJ2-2; perhaps TRBD2 as D (7 bases). This CDR3 has 17 amino acids. The germline V gene encodes CDR1 LNHNV and CDR2 YYDKDF (reference sequence). V was pared by 1 base and J by 4 bases, with 16 bases between. This CDR3 reads CATSRAAGARSTGELFF. CDR3 sequence (DNA): TGTGCCACCAGCAGAGCCGCGGGGGCAAGGAGCACCGGGGAGCTGTTTTTT.

CDR3: CASIKDATNEKLFF. The CDR3 DNA is TGTGCCAGCATTAAAGATGCAACTAATGAAAAACTGTTTTTT. This rearrangement joins TRBV7-6 to TRBJ1-4; D ambiguous. This CDR3 spans 14 amino acids. The germline gives CDR1 SGHVS, CDR2 FNYEAQ. Trimming stripped 7 bases from V and 0 bases from J, with 9 bases between. Based on the CDR3 plus reference TRBV7-6 and TRBJ1-4, the full variable domain is GAGVSQSPRYKVTKRGQDVALRCDPISGHVSLYWYRQALGQGPEFLTYFNYEAQQDKSGLPNDRFSAERPEGSISTLTIQRTEQRDSAMYRCASIKDATNEKLFFGSGTQLSVL.

This clonotype has a count of ten or more. The chain employs TRBV4-1 and TRBJ2-1, with 7 bases that match TRBD2. The ends lost 3 bases at V and 0 bases at J; junction bases unmatched: 8. The CDR3 length is 17 residues. CDR1 and CDR2 from the germline V gene are MGHRA and YSYEKL. In DNA form, the CDR3 reads TGCGCCAGCAGCCATGCCCTAGCGGATAGCTCCTACAATGAGCAGTTCTTC. Translation gives CASSHALADSSYNEQFF.

Only a few counts were recorded for this clonotype. The chain uses TRBV18 and TRBJ2-7, with D perhaps assigned TRBD1 or TRBD2 (5 bases each). V lost 1 base and J lost 7, with 8 bases in between. The CDR3 contains 12 residues. The V gene's germline CDR1 is KGHSH and CDR2 LQKENI. The chain's CDR3 is CASSPRGEEQYF. The CDR3 region has the DNA TGTGCCAGCTCACCACGAGGGGAAGAGCAGTACTTC.

This clonotype was counted at least ten times. The rearrangement uses TRBV24-1 and TRBJ2-1, with 10 bases that match TRBD2. Trimming removed 4 bases from V and 8 bases from J; junction bases left unmatched: 4. Germline lookup yields CDR1 KGHDR and CDR2 SFDVKD. The CDR3 is made up of 14 amino acids. The CDR3 reads CATSDPGLADEQFF. The CDR3 DNA is TGTGCCACCAGTGACCCAGGACTAGCGGATGAGCAGTTCTTC.

Many counts were recorded for this clonotype. This chain uses TRBV11-2 with TRBJ2-4; D may match TRBD1 or TRBD2 (5 bases each). This CDR3 spans 18 amino acids. V lost 4 bases and J lost 3, with 22 bases in between. Germline V lookup: CDR1 SGHAT, CDR2 FQNNGV. CDR3 amino acids: CASSYFTGTASGKNIQYF. The CDR3 coding sequence is TGTGCCAGCAGCTACTTCACCGGGACCGCCTCGGGCAAAAACATTCAGTACTTC.

V and J are TRBV29-1 and TRBJ2-1; TRBD2 agrees at 7 bases. J gave up 10 bases and V 0 bases, and 15 bases lay outside the gene matches. The CDR3 runs to 16 residues. Germline V gene data show CDR1 as SQVTM and CDR2 as ANQGSEA. CDR3 DNA sequence: TGCAGCGTTGAAGAGGGGAGGGGTTTGGTTCTAGGGGAGCAGTTCTTC. Amino acid sequence: CSVEEGRGLVLGEQFF.

Only a few counts were recorded for this clonotype. The chain links TRBV20-1 to TRBJ2-1; 13 bases agree with TRBD2. Germline-derived CDR1 and CDR2 are DFQATT and SNEGSKA (reference sequence). The CDR3 is made up of 16 amino acids. V gave up 3 bases and J gave up 4 bases; unmatched junction bases: 6. The CDR3: CSASTSGRGFYNEQFF. Written as DNA, the CDR3 is TGCAGTGCTAGTACTAGCGGGAGGGGATTTTACAATGAGCAGTTCTTC.

This clonotype was recorded many times. The V and J genes are TRBV7-2 and TRBJ2-3; TRBD2 aligns across 12 bases. The V and J ends lost 5 bases and 3 bases, in that order; junction bases with no gene match: 6. The CDR3 loop spans 16 amino acids. Germline V gives CDR1 SGHTA, CDR2 FQGNSA. The CDR3 spells CASSTKLAGGTDTQYF. CDR3 nucleotides: TGTGCCAGCAGCACGAAACTAGCGGGGGGAACAGATACGCAGTATTTT.

This clonotype was seen many times. This chain connects TRBV6-2 or TRBV6-3 to TRBJ2-7; D unclear. V lost 2 bases and J lost 2, with 7 bases in between. CDR1 is MNHEY and CDR2 is SVGEGT in the germline V gene. The CDR3 runs 13 residues. The CDR3, as DNA: TGTGCCAGCAGTTACCCAAATACCTACGAGCAGTACTTC. Its protein product is CASSYPNTYEQYF.

This chain uses TRBV7-8 with TRBJ1-2, with D uncertain. CDR3 length equals 13 residues. Trimming left V 5 bases short and J 8 bases short, with 15 bases between. Germline CDR1 reads SGHVS; CDR2 reads FQNEAQ. Written as DNA, the CDR3 is TGTGCCAGCAGCAATCATGAGGGAGGAGGCTACACCTTC. This gives the protein CASSNHEGGGYTF.

This clonotype came up many times. The rearrangement links TRBV7-2 to TRBJ2-1; TRBD1 matches 10 bases. The CDR3 runs to 15 residues. The germline V gene has CDR1 SGHTA and CDR2 FQGNSA. Losses at the gene ends were 2 bases for V and 7 bases for J; bases not matched to a gene: 5. The DNA of the CDR3 is TGTGCCAGCAGCTTAAGGGGACAGGGGCTTAATGAGCAGTTCTTC. Translating it yields CASSLRGQGLNEQFF.

This clonotype appeared a few times. This rearrangement joins TRBV28 to TRBJ1-2; TRBD1 matches at 10 bases. Unmatched junction bases numbered 10, after V lost 5 bases and J lost 4 bases. Germline CDR1 is MDHEN and CDR2 is SYDVKM. The CDR3 consists of 16 residues. Here the CDR3 reads CASSPPLTGGPYGYTF. The CDR3 DNA is TGTGCCAGCAGTCCCCCATTGACAGGGGGCCCCTATGGCTACACCTTC.

This clonotype was counted at least ten times. This chain connects TRBV7-2 to TRBJ2-7, with D perhaps being TRBD1 or TRBD2 (5 bases each). The V and J ends lost 4 bases and 7 bases respectively, with 17 bases between them. CDR1 and CDR2 (germline): SGHTA, FQGNSA. The CDR3 loop spans 14 amino acids. CDR3 nucleotides: TGTGCCAGCAGCTCCCGGGACCGAGTTAAGGAGCAGTACTTC. Amino acid sequence: CASSSRDRVKEQYF.

This clonotype was observed at least ten times. The rearrangement uses TRBV12-3 or TRBV12-4 and TRBJ1-1; D unclear. The CDR3 sequence is 15 residues long. Deletions cut 6 bases from V and 0 bases from J, with 14 bases between. In nucleotides, the CDR3 is TGTGCCAGCAGCCCAGCACAGTGGATGAACACTGAAGCTTTCTTT. This codes for CASSPAQWMNTEAFF.

This clonotype was counted ten times or more. The chain links TRBV7-2 to TRBJ2-3; D gene unclear. Germline-derived CDR1 and CDR2 are SGHTA and FQGNSA. This CDR3 contains 11 residues. V lost 5 bases to trimming and J lost 6 bases, with 6 bases between them. In DNA form, the CDR3 reads TGTGCCAGCAGCGTTATGGATACGCAGTATTTT. It translates to CASSVMDTQYF.

This clonotype occurred many times. The V and J genes are TRBV7-2 and TRBJ2-1, with 8 bases lining up with TRBD1. Germline lookup yields CDR1 SGHTA and CDR2 FQGNSA. J lost 9 bases, V lost 1 base, and 5 bases had no gene match. There are 14 residues in the CDR3. CDR3 loop: CASSLGQGAAEQFF. The CDR3 nucleotides are TGTGCCAGCAGCTTAGGGCAGGGGGCCGCTGAGCAGTTCTTC.

This clonotype was seen only a few times. This rearrangement joins TRBV28 to TRBJ1-6; 10 bases are a match to TRBD1. CDR3 length: 14 residues. With 3 bases clipped from V and 13 bases from J, the junction kept 6 bases outside the gene matches. Germline V lookup: CDR1 MDHEN, CDR2 SYDVKM. The CDR3 reads CASSFGTGVDPLHF. The CDR3 DNA follows: TGTGCCAGCAGTTTCGGGACAGGGGTCGACCCCCTCCACTTT.

This clonotype was counted a few times. The chain uses TRBV19 and TRBJ1-3; D is perhaps TRBD1 (6 bases). The CDR3 loop spans 14 amino acids. CDR1 and CDR2 (germline): LNHDA, SQIVND (reference sequence). Trimming cost V 10 bases and J 2 bases, with 15 bases left between them. CDR3 sequence (DNA): TGTGCCACGTGGGACACCGGAGCTGGAAACACCATATATTTT. It is translated as CATWDTGAGNTIYF.

This clonotype has only a few counts. This chain connects TRBV7-6 to TRBJ1-4; D is possibly TRBD1 (6 bases). V shed 1 base and J shed 2 bases, with 11 bases lying between them. CDR1 and CDR2 from the germline V gene are SGHVS and FNYEAQ. The CDR3 totals 16 residues. CDR3 bases: TGTGCCAGCAGCTTAGGGACAGTGGTGACTAATGAAAAACTGTTTTTT. Residues: CASSLGTVVTNEKLFF.

This clonotype showed up many times. V usage is TRBV28 and J usage is TRBJ1-1, with TRBD1 matching 8 bases. Germline CDR1 and CDR2: MDHEN and SYDVKM. Trimming at V came to 4 bases and at J to 0 bases, leaving 7 bases not matched to a gene. The CDR3 spans 16 residues. The CDR3 sequence is CASSSPRGQVNTEAFF. The CDR3 DNA reads as TGTGCCAGCAGTTCTCCACGGGGACAGGTGAACACTGAAGCTTTCTTT.